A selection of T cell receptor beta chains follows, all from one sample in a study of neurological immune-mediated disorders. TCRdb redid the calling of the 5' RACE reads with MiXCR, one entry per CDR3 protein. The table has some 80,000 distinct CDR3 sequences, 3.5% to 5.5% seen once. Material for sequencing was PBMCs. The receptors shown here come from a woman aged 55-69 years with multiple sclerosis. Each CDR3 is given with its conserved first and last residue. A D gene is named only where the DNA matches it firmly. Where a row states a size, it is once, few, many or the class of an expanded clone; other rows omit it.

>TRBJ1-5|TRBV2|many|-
CAIRPAGNQPQHF
TGTGCCATAAGGCCGGCGGGCAATCAGCCCCAGCATTTT
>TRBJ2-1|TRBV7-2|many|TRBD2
CASSLARGGRSYNEQFF
TGTGCCAGCAGCTTAGCCCGGGGGGGGCGGTCCTACAATGAGCAGTTCTTC
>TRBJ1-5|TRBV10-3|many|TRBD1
CAISESTGADNQPQHF
TGTGCCATCAGTGAGTCAACAGGGGCCGACAATCAGCCCCAGCATTTT
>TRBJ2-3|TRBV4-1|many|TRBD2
CASSQVSGGARDTQYF
TGCGCCAGCAGCCAGGTGTCCGGGGGGGCCAGAGATACGCAGTATTTT
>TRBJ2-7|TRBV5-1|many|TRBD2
CASSLSAGGGSYEQYF
TGCGCCAGCAGTCTCTCCGCGGGGGGTGGCTCCTACGAGCAGTACTTC
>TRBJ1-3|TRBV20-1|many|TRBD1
CSTGQSSGNTIYF
TGCAGTACGGGACAGAGCTCTGGAAACACCATATATTTT
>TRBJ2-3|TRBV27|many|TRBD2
CASSTKRGPGSSQYF
TGTGCCAGCAGTACGAAGCGGGGTCCGGGATCATCGCAGTATTTT
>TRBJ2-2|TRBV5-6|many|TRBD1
CASQGQGSTGELFF
TGTGCCAGCCAGGGACAGGGGTCCACCGGGGAGCTGTTTTTT
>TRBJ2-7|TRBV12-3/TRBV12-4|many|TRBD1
CASSSGTGREQYF
TGTGCCAGCAGTTCGGGGACAGGGCGCGAGCAGTACTTC
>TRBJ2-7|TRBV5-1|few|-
CTSSFRDTPRQYF
TGCACCAGCAGCTTTAGGGATACCCCGAGGCAGTACTTC
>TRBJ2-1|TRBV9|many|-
CASSVRENEQFF
TGTGCCAGCAGCGTACGGGAGAATGAGCAGTTCTTC
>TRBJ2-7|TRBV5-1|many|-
CASSLAVDSYEQYF
TGCGCCAGCAGCTTGGCGGTGGATTCCTACGAGCAGTACTTC
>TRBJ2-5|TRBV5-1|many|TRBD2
CASSLGLAKETQYF
TGCGCCAGCAGCTTGGGACTAGCCAAAGAGACCCAGTACTTC
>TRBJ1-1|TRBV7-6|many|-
CASSLTSQGPTEAFF
TGTGCCAGCAGCCTCACCTCACAGGGACCCACTGAAGCTTTCTTT
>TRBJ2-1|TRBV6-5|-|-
CASSIQGSYEQFF
TGTGCCAGCAGCATACAGGGAAGTTATGAGCAGTTCTTC
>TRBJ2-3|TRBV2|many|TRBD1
CASSEGQGTDTQYF
TGTGCCAGCAGTGAGGGACAGGGCACAGATACGCAGTATTTT
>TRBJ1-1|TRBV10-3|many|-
CAISDEGSLVTEAFF
TGTGCCATCAGTGATGAAGGCTCCCTGGTCACTGAAGCTTTCTTT
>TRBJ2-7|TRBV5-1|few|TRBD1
CASSISGQEYYEQYF
TGCGCCAGCAGCATTTCAGGACAGGAATACTACGAGCAGTACTTC
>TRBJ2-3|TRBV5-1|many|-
CASSLGRVGTDTQYF
TGCGCCAGCAGCTTGGGCAGGGTGGGCACAGATACGCAGTATTTT
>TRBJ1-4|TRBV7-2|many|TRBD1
CASSLAGQGSEKLFF
TGTGCCAGCAGCTTAGCAGGACAGGGTAGTGAAAAACTGTTTTTT
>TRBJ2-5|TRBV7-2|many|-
CASSYGGAGEETQYF
TGTGCCAGCAGCTATGGTGGGGCGGGCGAAGAGACCCAGTACTTC
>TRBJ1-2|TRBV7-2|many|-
CASSLSASYGYTF
TGTGCCAGCAGCCTTTCAGCCTCTTATGGCTACACCTTC
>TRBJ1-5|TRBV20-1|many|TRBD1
CSARTGTGGKPQHF
TGCAGTGCTAGGACCGGGACAGGGGGAAAGCCCCAGCATTTT
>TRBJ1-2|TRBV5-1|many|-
CASTNPPGRGYTF
TGCGCCAGCACCAACCCCCCGGGACGTGGCTACACCTTC
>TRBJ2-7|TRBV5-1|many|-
CASSLAAQQPSYEQYF
TGCGCCAGCAGCTTGGCGGCACAGCAACCCTCCTACGAGCAGTACTTC
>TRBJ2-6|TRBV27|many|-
CASSISLGGANVLTF
TGTGCCAGCAGTATTAGCCTGGGCGGGGCCAACGTCCTGACTTTC
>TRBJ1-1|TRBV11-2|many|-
CASSPRTVTSEAFF
TGTGCCAGCAGCCCCAGGACAGTAACATCCGAAGCTTTCTTT
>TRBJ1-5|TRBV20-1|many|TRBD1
CSAPETGHSNQPQHF
TGCAGTGCACCCGAGACAGGGCATAGCAATCAGCCCCAGCATTTT
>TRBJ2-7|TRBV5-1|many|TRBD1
CASSLQGESYEQYF
TGCGCCAGCAGCTTGCAGGGGGAATCCTACGAGCAGTACTTC
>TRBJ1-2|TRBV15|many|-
CATSRDVERPTF
TGTGCCACCAGCAGAGATGTGGAACGACCCACCTTC
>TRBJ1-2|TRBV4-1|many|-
CASSQDRTVGYTF
TGCGCCAGCAGCCAAGATAGGACAGTTGGCTACACCTTC
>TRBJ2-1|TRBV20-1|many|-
CSAIMPKRRGPYNEQFF
TGCAGTGCCATAATGCCCAAGAGGCGGGGGCCCTACAATGAGCAGTTCTTC
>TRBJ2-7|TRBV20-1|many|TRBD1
CSARSPDRGPKEQYF
TGCAGTGCTAGAAGTCCCGACAGGGGGCCGAAAGAGCAGTACTTC
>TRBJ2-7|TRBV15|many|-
CATRNGPTQGRGEQYF
TGTGCCACCAGAAACGGCCCAACGCAGGGCCGGGGCGAGCAGTACTTC
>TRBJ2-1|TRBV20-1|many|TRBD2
CARGGGTLDNEQFF
TGCGCCCGGGGGGGCGGGACGCTAGACAATGAGCAGTTCTTC
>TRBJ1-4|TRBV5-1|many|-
CASSIGPPTNEKLFF
TGCGCCAGCAGCATTGGACCTCCAACTAATGAAAAACTGTTTTTT
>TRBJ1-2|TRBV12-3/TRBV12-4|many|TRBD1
CASRPTQGGGYGYTF
TGTGCCAGCAGACCCACCCAGGGGGGCGGCTATGGCTACACCTTC
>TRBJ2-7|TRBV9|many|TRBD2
CASGPSGGGSSYEQYF
TGTGCCAGCGGGCCAAGCGGGGGGGGGAGCTCCTACGAGCAGTACTTC
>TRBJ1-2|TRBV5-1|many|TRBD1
CASSYGTGNYGYTF
TGCGCCAGCAGCTACGGGACAGGGAACTATGGCTACACCTTC
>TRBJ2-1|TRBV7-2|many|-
CASSPILGKGGEQFF
TGTGCCAGCAGCCCTATACTAGGTAAGGGTGGTGAGCAGTTCTTC
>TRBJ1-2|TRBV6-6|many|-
CASSIPGNYGYTF
TGTGCCAGCTCAATACCGGGAAACTATGGCTACACCTTC
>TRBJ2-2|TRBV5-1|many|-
CASSTKGTGELFF
TGCGCCAGCAGTACGAAAGGGACCGGGGAGCTGTTTTTT
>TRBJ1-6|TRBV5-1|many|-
CASSLDGVGNSPLHF
TGCGCCAGCAGCTTGGACGGGGTTGGTAATTCACCCCTCCACTTT
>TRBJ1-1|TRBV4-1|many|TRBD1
CASSQTTAGGWMSTEAFF
TGCGCCAGCAGCCAAACCACGGCAGGGGGCTGGATGAGCACTGAAGCTTTCTTT
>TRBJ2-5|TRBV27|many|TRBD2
CASTTTSGAQETQYF
TGTGCCAGCACCACGACTAGCGGGGCACAAGAGACCCAGTACTTC
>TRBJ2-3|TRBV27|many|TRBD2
CASSRSGRGTDTQYF
TGTGCCAGCAGTCGCAGCGGGAGAGGTACAGATACGCAGTATTTT
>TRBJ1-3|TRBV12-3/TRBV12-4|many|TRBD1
CASSSGQGAFGNTIYF
TGTGCCAGCAGCTCAGGACAGGGGGCCTTTGGAAACACCATATATTTT
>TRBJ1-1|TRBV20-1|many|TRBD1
CSARDRGQGYTEAFF
TGCAGTGCTAGAGATCGGGGACAGGGCTACACTGAAGCTTTCTTT
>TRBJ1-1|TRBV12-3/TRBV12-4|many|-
CASSPNRPQMNTEAFF
TGTGCCAGCAGTCCGAACCGACCCCAGATGAACACTGAAGCTTTCTTT
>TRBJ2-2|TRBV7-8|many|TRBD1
CASSLVGTAYGELFF
TGTGCCAGCAGCTTAGTTGGGACAGCTTACGGGGAGCTGTTTTTT
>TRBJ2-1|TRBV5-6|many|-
CASSLWASRSYNEQFF
TGTGCCAGCAGCTTGTGGGCCTCCCGCTCCTACAATGAGCAGTTCTTC
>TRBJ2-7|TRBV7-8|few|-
CASSLEGGKGDEQYF
TGTGCCAGCAGCTTAGAAGGGGGGAAGGGGGACGAGCAGTACTTC
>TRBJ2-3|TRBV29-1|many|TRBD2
CSVAEGPTGGTQYF
TGCAGCGTTGCCGAGGGGCCCACGGGGGGTACGCAGTATTTT
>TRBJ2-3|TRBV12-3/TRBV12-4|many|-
CASTYQGGRSTDTQYF
TGTGCCAGCACTTATCAGGGGGGGCGGAGCACAGATACGCAGTATTTT
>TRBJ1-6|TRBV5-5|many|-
CASSLGQNSPLHF
TGTGCCAGCAGCTTGGGACAGAATTCACCCCTCCACTTT